Listed here are 4 T cell receptor beta chains from one sample, sequenced in a study of CD8+ T cells in alopecia areata. After isolation, RNA underwent reverse transcription to generate cDNA as the sequencing template. The assay was immunoSEQ multiplex PCR, and TCRdb's table has in-frame clones only and misses some. The sample contains 200,000 to 250,000 clones, around 66% of which appear only once. The sample's treatment: oral pan-JAK inhibitor, 5-10 mg twice daily. The starting material was CD4+ T cells sorted from blood, obtained between weeks 43 and 45, from a patient treated with tofacitinib. The origin of the receptors is a human donor with alopecia areata.

This chain links TRBV29-1 with TRBJ1-4; perhaps TRBD1 as D (5 bases). The ends were cut back, 5 bases at V and 7 bases at J, with 11 bases in the middle. Germline V lookup: CDR1 SQVTM, CDR2 ANQGSEA. This CDR3 spans 12 amino acids. The DNA of the CDR3 is TGCAGCGTTTTGGGGGTCGGTGAAAAACTGTTTTTT. Its translation: CSVLGVGEKLFF.

The V call is TRBV14, the J call TRBJ2-2; TRBD1 matches at 7 bases. Germline values: CDR1 SGHDN, CDR2 FVKESK. Losses at the gene ends were 0 bases for V and 0 bases for J; bases not matched to a gene: 7. The CDR3 totals 18 residues. CDR3 bases: TGTGCCAGCAGCCAAGATCGAGGCAGGGGGACGAACACCGGGGAGCTGTTTTTT. It is translated as CASSQDRGRGTNTGELFF.

The chain has TRBV25-1 and TRBJ1-3, with a weak D call TRBD1 (6 bases). Trimming cost V 6 bases and J 2 bases, with 20 bases left between them. The CDR3 is 17 amino acids. Germline V gives CDR1 MGHDK, CDR2 SYGVNS. CDR3 protein: CASSFSSGVGPGNTIYF. For the CDR3, the DNA is TGTGCCAGCAGCTTCAGCTCAGGGGTGGGACCTGGAAACACCATATATTTT.

This clone was counted only a few times. The CDR3 region is CASGSTVAGQFF. The CDR3 nucleotides read TGTGCTAGTGGTTCGACAGTTGCCGGGCAGTTCTTC. The rearrangement links TRBV12-5 to TRBJ2-1; a weak D match, TRBD1 (5 bases). Looked up from germline, CDR1 is LGHNT and CDR2 is FRNRAP. V was clipped by 4 bases and J by 12 bases, with 13 bases between them. The CDR3 has 12 amino acids.